This TCR beta chain comes out of a study of cytomegalovirus exposure and HLA in healthy donors. Looking at the study overall: Roughly 85 million unique TCRs from HLA-typed donors made up an early data release. Assignment to the Caucasian-associated ancestry cluster applied to around four fifths of the approximately 370 genotyped donors.

Remarks on this clone: What it binds is not known.

General study results and limits: Most CMV-associated TCR beta chains were later found to appear HLA-restricted.

The ends were cut back, 0 bases at V and 9 bases at J, with 22 bases in the middle. Germline loops: CDR1 LGHNA, CDR2 YNFKEQ. CDR3 size: 17 residues. The PCR contained 60 Vbeta and 13 Jbeta primers. Assay: immunoSEQ multiplex PCR; the TCRdb copy retains only in-frame clones and omits some. The sample data list around 140,000 clones. The clonotype was recovered from a woman aged 40 to 55 in good health and CMV-seronegative. The rearrangement links TRBV4-2 to TRBJ2-3; weak D call: TRBD1 (6 bases). The sequencing sample was made of PBMCs. The CDR3 DNA sequence: TGTGCCAGCAGCCAAGAATCTTCAGGGGTGGCGTGGGTAACGCAGTATTTT. Its protein product is CASSQESSGVAWVTQYF.